Sequencing of this TCR beta chain was carried out in a study of blood T cell repertoires in COVID-19. The CDR3 is made up of 14 amino acids. CDR1 and CDR2 from the germline V gene are SGHKS and YYEKEE (reference sequence). V shed 0 bases and J shed 7 bases, with 11 bases lying between them. Method: immunoSEQ multiplex PCR; TCRdb's copy keeps in-frame clones and lacks some. The table lists roughly 130,000 clones, more than 65% of them singletons, with approximately 14% in the top ten. The table lists this clone with a count of one. The chain carries TRBV5-5 and TRBJ2-1, with no clear D. The receptor was derived from an older man with acute or convalescent COVID-19. The specimen was peripheral blood. DNA for the CDR3: TGTGCCAGCAGCTTGGCCCCCGATAGTAATGAGCAGTTCTTC. This codes for CASSLAPDSNEQFF.